The 6 T cell receptor beta chains below come from one sample, sequenced in a study of cytomegalovirus exposure and HLA in healthy donors. Some clones are missing from TCRdb's copy, which holds only in-frame ones; the method was immunoSEQ multiplex PCR. The sample yields 180,000 or so clones, about 83% seen once. The sequenced material came from PBMCs. The receptor source for this set is a woman between 25 and 40 years old in good health and CMV-seronegative.

The chain couples TRBV19 to TRBJ1-2; D might be TRBD1 (6 bases). From germline, CDR1 is LNHDA and CDR2 SQIVND (reference sequence). The length of the CDR3 is 14 residues. Trimming shortened V by 3 bases and J by 4 bases, and 12 bases separated the two germline ends. The CDR3 sequence is CASSIETGAYGYTF. Written as DNA, the CDR3 is TGTGCCAGTAGTATTGAGACAGGAGCCTATGGCTACACCTTC. Complete variable domain (other parts from reference TRBV19 and TRBJ1-2): DGGITQSPKYLFRKEGQNVTLSCEQNLNHDAMYWYRQDPGQGLRLIYYSQIVNDFQKGDIAEGYSVSREKKESFPLTVTSAQKNPTAFYLCASSIETGAYGYTFGSGTRLTVV.

This chain links TRBV6-6 with TRBJ2-7; 9 positions agree with TRBD2. Losses at the gene ends were 5 bases for V and 3 bases for J; bases not matched to a gene: 5. Per the germline V gene, CDR1 is MNHNY and CDR2 is SVGAGI (reference sequence). This CDR3 is 14 amino acids long. The chain's CDR3 is CASSAGGSHYEQYF. CDR3 DNA: TGTGCCAGCAGTGCGGGGGGGTCCCACTACGAGCAGTACTTC.

This clone was seen once. The chain recombines TRBV4-1 with TRBJ1-5, with 8 bases identical to TRBD1. V lost 4 bases and J lost 2; bases outside the gene matches: 1. CDR1 and CDR2 (germline): MGHRA, YSYEKL. The CDR3 is 14 amino acids. The CDR3, as DNA: TGCGCCAGCAGCCTGGACAGGGGCAATCAGCCCCAGCATTTT. Amino acid sequence: CASSLDRGNQPQHF.

V and J are TRBV4-2 and TRBJ1-2, with 9 bases matching TRBD1. Germline V lookup: CDR1 LGHNA, CDR2 YNFKEQ. The length of the CDR3 is 16 residues. After removal of 0 bases from V and 5 bases from J, the junction contained 7 bases not matched to a gene. Written as DNA, the CDR3 is TGTGCCAGCAGCCAAGATGGACAGGGGAGGAGGTATGGCTACACCTTC. It encodes CASSQDGQGRRYGYTF.

This chain uses TRBV5-1 with TRBJ1-1; D is unresolved. Germline assignment: CDR1 SGHRS and CDR2 YFSETQ. The CDR3 is 15 amino acids. Trimming left V 0 bases short and J 4 bases short, with 13 bases between. CDR3 amino acids: CASSLDWRAGTEAFF. Written as DNA, the CDR3 is TGCGCCAGCAGCTTGGATTGGAGGGCTGGCACTGAAGCTTTCTTT.

The chain joins TRBV5-1 to TRBJ2-3; 10 bases fit TRBD2. Germline values: CDR1 SGHRS, CDR2 YFSETQ. The ends lost 6 bases at V and 2 bases at J; junction bases unmatched: 3. The CDR3 has 14 amino acids. CDR3 bases: TGCGCCAGCACTAGCGGGGGTACCACAGATACGCAGTATTTT. It yields the protein CASTSGGTTDTQYF.